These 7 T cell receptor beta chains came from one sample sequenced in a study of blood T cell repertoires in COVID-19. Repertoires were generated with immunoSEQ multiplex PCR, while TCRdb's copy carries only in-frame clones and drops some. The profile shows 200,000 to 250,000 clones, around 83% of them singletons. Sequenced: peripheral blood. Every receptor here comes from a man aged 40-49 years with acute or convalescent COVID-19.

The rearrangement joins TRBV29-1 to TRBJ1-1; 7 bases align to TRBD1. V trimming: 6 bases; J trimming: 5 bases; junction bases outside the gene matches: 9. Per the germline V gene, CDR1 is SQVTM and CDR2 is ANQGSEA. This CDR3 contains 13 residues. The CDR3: CSVRQGGGTEAFF. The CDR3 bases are TGCAGCGTCAGACAGGGAGGTGGTACTGAAGCTTTCTTT.

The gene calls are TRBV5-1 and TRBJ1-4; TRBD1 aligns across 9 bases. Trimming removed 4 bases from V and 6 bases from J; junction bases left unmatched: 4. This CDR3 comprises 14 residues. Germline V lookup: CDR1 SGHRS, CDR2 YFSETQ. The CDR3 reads CASSPGQGDEKLFF. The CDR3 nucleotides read TGCGCCAGCAGCCCGGGACAGGGAGATGAAAAACTGTTTTTT. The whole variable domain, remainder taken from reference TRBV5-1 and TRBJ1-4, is KAGVTQTPRYLIKTRGQQVTLSCSPISGHRSVSWYQQTPGQGLQFLFEYFSETQRNKGNFPGRFSGRQFSNSRSEMNVSTLELGDSALYLCASSPGQGDEKLFFGSGTQLSVL.

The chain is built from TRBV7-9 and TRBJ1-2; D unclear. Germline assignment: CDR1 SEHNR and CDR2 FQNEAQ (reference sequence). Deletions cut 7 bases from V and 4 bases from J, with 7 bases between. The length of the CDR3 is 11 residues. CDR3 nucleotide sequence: TGTGCCAGCACCAACGTCTATGGCTACACCTTC. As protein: CASTNVYGYTF.

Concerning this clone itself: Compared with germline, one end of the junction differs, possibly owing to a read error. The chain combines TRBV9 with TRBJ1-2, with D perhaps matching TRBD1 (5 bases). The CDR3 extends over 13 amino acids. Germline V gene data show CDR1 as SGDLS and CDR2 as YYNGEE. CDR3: CASSVGGDSRPSF. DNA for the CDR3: TGTGCCAGCAGCGTAGGGGGGGATAGCAGACCCTCGTTC.

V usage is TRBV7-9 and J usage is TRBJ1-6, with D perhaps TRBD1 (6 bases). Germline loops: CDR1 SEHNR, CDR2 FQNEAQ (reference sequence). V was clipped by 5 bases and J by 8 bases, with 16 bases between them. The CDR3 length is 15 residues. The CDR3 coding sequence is TGTGCCAGCAGCCATACAGGGCCCTCAGATTCACCCCTCCACTTT. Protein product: CASSHTGPSDSPLHF.

CDR3 protein: CASSQDRGHEQYF. The CDR3 DNA reads TGCGCCAGCAGCCAAGATAGAGGGCACGAGCAGTACTTC. V usage is TRBV4-3 and J usage is TRBJ2-7, with D possibly being TRBD2 (5 bases). CDR3 length: 13 amino acids. The germline V gene encodes CDR1 LGHNA and CDR2 YSLEER. V was clipped by 0 bases and J by 5 bases, with 8 bases between them.

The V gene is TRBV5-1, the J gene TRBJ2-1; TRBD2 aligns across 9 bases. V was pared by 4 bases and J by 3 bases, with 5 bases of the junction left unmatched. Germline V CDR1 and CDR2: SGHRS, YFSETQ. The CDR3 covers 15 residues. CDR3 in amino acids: CASSIIAGVYNEQFF. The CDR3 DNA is TGCGCCAGCAGCATTATAGCGGGGGTCTACAATGAGCAGTTCTTC.